The entry below gives a single T cell receptor beta chain sequence along with its context. Its target is not known. A J-beta primer mix and a sample-barcoded 5' primer were used in a second PCR of roughly 7 to 12 cycles. From the 5' RACE reads, TCRdb called clonotypes with MiXCR, one entry per CDR3 protein. This sample yields about 1 million distinct CDR3 sequences, of which less than 50% are seen a single time; about 20% belongs to the top ten. The data were obtained in a study of blood T cells in healthy people across ages. CDR3 length: 15 amino acids. V was clipped by 4 bases and J by 10 bases; unmatched bases: 8. Germline CDR1 and CDR2: SNHLY and FYNNEI. Study conclusions and caveats: Changes in expanded clonotypes were possibly confounded, as the CMV status of donors was unknown. A roughly linear fall in TCR beta diversity per million T cells was seen with increasing age.

This clonotype was obtained from a woman aged 55-70 years in good health. Sequenced sample: blood. The chain employs TRBV2 and TRBJ1-6; 9 bases are a match to TRBD1. CDR3 region: CASSVQQGARSPLHF. The CDR3 bases are TGTGCCAGCAGTGTACAACAGGGGGCTCGATCACCCCTCCACTTT.